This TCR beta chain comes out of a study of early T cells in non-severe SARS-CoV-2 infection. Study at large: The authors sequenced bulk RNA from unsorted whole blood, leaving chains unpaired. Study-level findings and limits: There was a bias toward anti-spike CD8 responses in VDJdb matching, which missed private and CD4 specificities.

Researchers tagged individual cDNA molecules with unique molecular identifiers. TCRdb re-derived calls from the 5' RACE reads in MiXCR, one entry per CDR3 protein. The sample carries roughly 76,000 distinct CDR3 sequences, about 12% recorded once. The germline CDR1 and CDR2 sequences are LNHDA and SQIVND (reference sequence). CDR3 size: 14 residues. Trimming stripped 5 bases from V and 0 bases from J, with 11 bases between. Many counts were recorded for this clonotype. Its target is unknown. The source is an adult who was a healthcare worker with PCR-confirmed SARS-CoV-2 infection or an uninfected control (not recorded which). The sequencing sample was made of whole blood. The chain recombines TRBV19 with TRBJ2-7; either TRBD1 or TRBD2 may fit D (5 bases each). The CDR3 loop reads CASSPTGASYEQYF. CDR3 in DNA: TGTGCCAGTAGTCCGACCGGGGCCTCCTACGAGCAGTACTTC.